A selection of T cell receptor beta chains follows, all from one sample in a study of T cell responses to AZD1222 COVID-19 vaccine. TCRdb's copy holds only in-frame clones and misses some; the assay was immunoSEQ multiplex PCR. The sample carries 100,000 to 120,000 clones, roughly 89% recorded once. The source was peripheral blood, collected 28 days after the second AZD1222 dose. These TCRs come from an adult who received the AZD1222 COVID-19 vaccine. The CDR3 runs from the conserved cysteine through the conserved F or W.

j_call: TRBJ2-5
v_call: TRBV6-1
cdr3_aa: CASSEERGGETQYF

j_call: TRBJ2-7
v_call: TRBV5-1
cdr3_aa: CASSLGSNLYEQYF

j_call: TRBJ2-3
v_call: TRBV9
cdr3_aa: CASSALRAPDTQYF

j_call: TRBJ2-7
v_call: TRBV5-1
cdr3_aa: CASSPSGGFSYEQYF

j_call: TRBJ1-1
v_call: TRBV10-3
cdr3_aa: CAIRPGGQGGTEAFF

j_call: TRBJ1-2
v_call: TRBV6-1
cdr3_aa: CASSEDWGGPNYGYTF

j_call: TRBJ1-1
v_call: TRBV3-1/TRBV3-2
cdr3_aa: CASSQDRPNTEAFF

j_call: TRBJ1-6
v_call: TRBV2
cdr3_aa: CASNEQGAYNSPLHF

j_call: TRBJ2-5
v_call: TRBV6-1
cdr3_aa: CASSPPQETQYF

j_call: TRBJ2-5
v_call: TRBV4-1
cdr3_aa: CASSQVVIETQYF

j_call: TRBJ1-4
v_call: TRBV19
cdr3_aa: CASTSPGGQGGEKLFF

j_call: TRBJ1-1
v_call: TRBV19
cdr3_aa: CASSITGGSGTEAFF

j_call: TRBJ1-5
v_call: TRBV6-5
cdr3_aa: CASSYSYSRDQPQHF

j_call: TRBJ1-1
v_call: TRBV5-1
cdr3_aa: CASSLAEGRSTEAFF

j_call: TRBJ1-2
v_call: TRBV7-9
cdr3_aa: CASSLGREGSYTF

j_call: TRBJ1-3
v_call: TRBV13
cdr3_aa: CASSFRGAGNTIYF

j_call: TRBJ1-5
v_call: TRBV2
cdr3_aa: CASTLTGVRNQPQHF

j_call: TRBJ1-5
v_call: TRBV28
cdr3_aa: CASSSSDQPQHF

j_call: TRBJ2-1
v_call: TRBV4-1
cdr3_aa: CASSHERGRGSYNEQFF

j_call: TRBJ1-2
v_call: TRBV27
cdr3_aa: CASSFGQGRGYTF

j_call: TRBJ2-6
v_call: TRBV5-6
cdr3_aa: CASSLDTYSGANVLTF

j_call: TRBJ2-5
v_call: TRBV9
cdr3_aa: CASSHYRDQETQYF

j_call: TRBJ1-2
v_call: TRBV11-2
cdr3_aa: CASSAPTEAYGYTF

j_call: TRBJ2-1
v_call: TRBV4-1
cdr3_aa: CARGLSSYNEQFF

j_call: TRBJ2-7
v_call: TRBV9
cdr3_aa: CASSVTSGNYEQYF

j_call: TRBJ1-1
v_call: TRBV30
cdr3_aa: CAWSVLQSAFF

j_call: TRBJ1-2
v_call: TRBV19
cdr3_aa: CASSILPGTVLYGYTF

j_call: TRBJ2-2
v_call: TRBV30
cdr3_aa: CAWSVGPNTGELFF

j_call: TRBJ2-7
v_call: TRBV7-6
cdr3_aa: CASSPGGAPDYEQYF

j_call: TRBJ1-2
v_call: TRBV27
cdr3_aa: CASTKEGRANGYTF

j_call: TRBJ2-1
v_call: TRBV4-1
cdr3_aa: CASSQVRGGRDYNEQFF

j_call: TRBJ1-6
v_call: TRBV9
cdr3_aa: CASSVAGSYNSPLHF

j_call: TRBJ1-6
v_call: TRBV6-5
cdr3_aa: CASSYSNRASPLHF

j_call: TRBJ1-1
v_call: TRBV18
cdr3_aa: CASSLLGDEAFF

j_call: TRBJ1-2
v_call: TRBV5-1
cdr3_aa: CASSSVGYSYGYTF

j_call: TRBJ1-6
v_call: TRBV23-1
cdr3_aa: CASSQSTINRGQVSYNSPLHF

j_call: TRBJ1-5
v_call: TRBV5-1
cdr3_aa: CASSLGRPEEPQHF

j_call: TRBJ2-1
v_call: TRBV6-2/TRBV6-3
cdr3_aa: CASSYGGERFF